The text below deals with one T cell receptor (beta chain). Antigen: not known. The sample comes from a study of CD8 T cells in Susac syndrome. Regarding the study as a whole: The study's TCR sequencing and HLA analysis covered a relatively small number of individuals, and the study acknowledged this.

When the RNA was reverse transcribed, random hexamers were used with an input of roughly 0.45 to 1 ug. With immunoSEQ multiplex PCR, TCR beta CDR3 was amplified across 54 Vbeta and 13 Jbeta. TCRdb passed the immunoSEQ multiplex PCR reads through MiXCR, listing each CDR3 protein once. This sample carries about 210,000 distinct CDR3 sequences, about 96% of them seen once, and the ten largest clones take roughly 0.09%. The multiple sclerosis control group was made up of treatment-naive patients with stable or active relapsing-remitting disease. Per germline, CDR1 MNHEY and CDR2 SMNVEV (reference sequence). The CDR3 contains 16 residues. Deletions cut 3 bases from V and 5 bases from J, with 20 bases between.

The chain combines TRBV27 with TRBJ2-7; perhaps TRBD2 as D (6 bases). This TCR came from a human donor with multiple sclerosis. The sequenced sample consisted of CD4+ T cells from PBMCs. The CDR3 spells CASSLSRRAGSNEQYF. The CDR3 DNA reads as TGTGCCAGCAGTTTGTCTCGGAGGGCCGGTAGCAACGAGCAGTACTTC.